This entry lists 9 T cell receptor beta chains sequenced from one sample in a study of shared clonotypes between healthy human individuals. Clones were read by immunoSEQ multiplex PCR, and TCRdb kept only the in-frame ones, dropping some. The repertoire holds roughly 2.5 million clones, around nine tenths seen once, with more than 0.12% in the top ten. Sequencing input: naive CD4+ T cells sorted from blood. The subset denotes: CD45RA+ positively selected. The source of these receptors is a man aged 18 to 30 in good health.

This chain uses TRBV7-8 with TRBJ2-1; TRBD2 matches 7 bases. This CDR3 has 18 residues. CDR1 SGHVS and CDR2 FQNEAQ come from the germline V gene. V lost 4 bases, J lost 5 bases, and 17 bases stayed unmatched. CDR3 in DNA: TGTGCCAGCAGCTCTCGTGCCTTTACTAGCGACCGAAACAATGAGCAGTTCTTC. This encodes CASSSRAFTSDRNNEQFF. The entire variable domain, with the rest obtained from reference TRBV7-8 and TRBJ2-1, is as follows: GAGVSQSPRYKVAKRGQDVALRCDPISGHVSLFWYQQALGQGPEFLTYFQNEAQLDKSGLPSDRFFAERPEGSVSTLKIQRTQQEDSAVYLCASSSRAFTSDRNNEQFFGPGTRLTVL.

The chain carries TRBV7-9 and TRBJ1-2; D is undetermined. V was cut by 5 bases and J by 7 bases, with 11 bases left in between. In germline, CDR1 is SEHNR, CDR2 FQNEAQ (reference sequence). The CDR3 has 12 residues. The CDR3 loop is CASSPGNGGYTF. The CDR3 coding sequence is TGTGCCAGCAGCCCTGGGAATGGTGGCTACACCTTC.

V is TRBV6-4 and J is TRBJ2-5; D unresolved. The CDR3 runs to 14 residues. Per germline, CDR1 MRHNA and CDR2 SNTAGT. The V and J ends lost 0 bases and 5 bases respectively, with 10 bases between them. The CDR3 DNA sequence: TGTGCCAGCAGTGACTCGTATGTTGCTGAGACCCAGTACTTC. Protein: CASSDSYVAETQYF.

The V and J genes are TRBV4-1 and TRBJ1-2; D call uncertain. Per the germline V gene, CDR1 is MGHRA and CDR2 is YSYEKL. V gave up 1 base and J gave up 8 bases, with 11 bases separating them. This CDR3 is 13 amino acids long. CDR3 region: CASSQGTRDGYTF. CDR3 DNA sequence: TGCGCCAGCAGCCAAGGGACTCGCGACGGCTACACCTTC.

On this clone itself: This specimen includes other DNA sequences encoding the same CDR3. The chain is built from TRBV19 and TRBJ1-1; D unresolved. This CDR3 has 13 amino acids. CDR1 and CDR2 from the germline V gene are LNHDA and SQIVND (reference sequence). Trimming removed 0 bases from V and 0 bases from J, with 2 bases in between. DNA of the CDR3: TGTGCCAGTAGTATAGAAATGAACACTGAAGCTTTCTTT. It yields the protein CASSIEMNTEAFF.

The CDR3: CASTLEGGLGDTQYF. DNA of the CDR3: TGTGCCAGCACCTTGGAGGGGGGGCTCGGAGATACGCAGTATTTT. The chain is built from TRBV2 and TRBJ2-3, with D possibly being TRBD2 (7 bases). The CDR3 runs to 15 residues. V was shortened by 7 bases and J by 5 bases, with 19 bases between the two germline ends. The germline V gene has CDR1 SNHLY and CDR2 FYNNEI.

The CDR3 sequence is CAWHIGRDTQYF. CDR3 nucleotides: TGTGCCTGGCACATCGGAAGAGATACGCAGTATTTT. The chain employs TRBV30 and TRBJ2-3, with unresolved D. V lost 5 bases and J 5 bases, leaving 11 bases between the germline ends. From germline, CDR1 is GTSNPN and CDR2 SVGIG (reference sequence). The CDR3 loop spans 12 amino acids.

The J gene is TRBJ2-1, the V gene TRBV2; no firm D call. The CDR3 contains 12 residues. The ends were cut back, 2 bases at V and 8 bases at J, with 7 bases in the middle. The V gene's germline CDR1 is SNHLY and CDR2 FYNNEI. The CDR3 DNA sequence: TGTGCCAGCAGTGAATTCTTGGATGAGCAGTTCTTC. This gives the protein CASSEFLDEQFF.

This chain joins TRBV12-5 and TRBJ2-5; TRBD1 or TRBD2 may be the D gene (5 bases each). The CDR3 loop spans 17 amino acids. Trimming left V 2 bases short and J 5 bases short, with 21 bases between. The V gene's germline CDR1 is LGHNT and CDR2 FRNRAP. CDR3 region: CASGLPPGQTPGETQYF. CDR3 nucleotides: TGTGCTAGTGGTTTGCCTCCTGGACAAACCCCGGGGGAGACCCAGTACTTC.